The present T cell receptor (beta chain) was sequenced within a study of T cells in localized non-small cell lung cancer. Profiled with immunoSEQ multiplex PCR; TCRdb holds only in-frame clones, not every one. The profile shows over 20,000 clones, 75% to 90% of them singletons. Comments on this clone: As yet, its antigen is unknown.

Study-wide findings and caveats: Those with higher blood T cell density had longer overall survival. Among the tissues sampled, uninvolved adjacent lung had the highest T cell clonality, above tumor.

CDR3 length equals 11 residues. Germline V gene lookup returns CDR1 SEHNR and CDR2 FQNEAQ (reference sequence). The chain carries TRBV7-9 and TRBJ2-7, with TRBD2 matching over 9 bases. The sequences come from peripheral blood, collected before any cancer treatment. This receptor was identified in a male donor at least 60 years old with stage II squamous cell lung carcinoma. CDR3 amino acids: CASSLVVSGRV. Written as DNA, the CDR3 is TGTGCCAGCAGCTTAGTGGTTAGCGGGAGAGTC.